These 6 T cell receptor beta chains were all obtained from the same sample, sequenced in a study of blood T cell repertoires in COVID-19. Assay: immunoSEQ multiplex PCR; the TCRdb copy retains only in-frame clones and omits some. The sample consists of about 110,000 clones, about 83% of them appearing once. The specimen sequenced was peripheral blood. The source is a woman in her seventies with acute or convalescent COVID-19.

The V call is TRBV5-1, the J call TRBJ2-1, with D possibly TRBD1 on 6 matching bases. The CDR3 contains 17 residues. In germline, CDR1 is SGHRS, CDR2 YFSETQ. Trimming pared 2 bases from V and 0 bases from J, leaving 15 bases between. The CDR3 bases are TGCGCCAGCAGCTTTCCGGGACAACCGAGCTCCTACAATGAGCAGTTCTTC. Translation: CASSFPGQPSSYNEQFF.

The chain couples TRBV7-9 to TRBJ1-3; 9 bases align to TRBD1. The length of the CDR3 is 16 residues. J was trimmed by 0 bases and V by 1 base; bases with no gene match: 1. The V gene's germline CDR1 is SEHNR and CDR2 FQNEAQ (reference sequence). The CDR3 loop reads CASSLGDRASGNTIYF. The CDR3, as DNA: TGTGCCAGCAGCTTAGGGGACAGGGCCTCTGGAAACACCATATATTTT.

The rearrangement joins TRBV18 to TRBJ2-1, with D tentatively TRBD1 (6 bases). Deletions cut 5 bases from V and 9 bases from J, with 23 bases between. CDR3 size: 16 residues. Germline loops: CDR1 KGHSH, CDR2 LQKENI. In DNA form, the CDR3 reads TGTGCCAGCTCAGAACCGACAGTGAAAGGGGGTATTGAGCAGTTCTTC. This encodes CASSEPTVKGGIEQFF. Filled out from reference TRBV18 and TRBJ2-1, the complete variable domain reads NAGVMQNPRHLVRRRGQEARLRCSPMKGHSHVYWYRQLPEEGLKFMVYLQKENIIDESGMPKERFSAEFPKEGPSILRIQQVVRGDSAAYFCASSEPTVKGGIEQFFGPGTRLTVL.

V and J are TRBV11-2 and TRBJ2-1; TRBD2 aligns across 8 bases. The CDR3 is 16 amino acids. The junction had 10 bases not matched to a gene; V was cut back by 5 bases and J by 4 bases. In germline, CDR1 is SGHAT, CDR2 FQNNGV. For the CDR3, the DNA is TGTGCCAGCAGCCCTGCCTTCGGGGGGGGGTACAATGAGCAGTTCTTC. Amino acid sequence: CASSPAFGGGYNEQFF.

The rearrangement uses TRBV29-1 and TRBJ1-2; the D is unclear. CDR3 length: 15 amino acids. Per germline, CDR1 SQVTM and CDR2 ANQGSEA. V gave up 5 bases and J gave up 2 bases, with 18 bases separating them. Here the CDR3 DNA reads TGCAGCGTTTACGTTTATAGTTCTTTGAACTATGGCTACACCTTC. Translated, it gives CSVYVYSSLNYGYTF.

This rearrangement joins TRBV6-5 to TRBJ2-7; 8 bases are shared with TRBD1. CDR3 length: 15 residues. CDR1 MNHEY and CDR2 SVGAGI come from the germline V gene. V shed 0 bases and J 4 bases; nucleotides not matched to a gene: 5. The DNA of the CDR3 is TGTGCCAGCAGTTACTCCCGGGACAGGAGATACGAGCAGTACTTC. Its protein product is CASSYSRDRRYEQYF.